This is a list of T cell receptor beta chains from one sample in a study of blood T cell repertoires in COVID-19. Libraries were prepared by immunoSEQ multiplex PCR; TCRdb keeps only in-frame clonotypes and omits some of them. This table holds a few hundred thousand clones, 86% found once. Sequencing was done on a sample of peripheral blood. The source of these receptors is a man under 40 who had recovered from COVID-19. Both conserved end residues are part of each CDR3. D genes are given only for firm matches. Expanded clones get a size class; other rows say once, few or many, or leave the size out.

v_call	j_call	clone_size	d_call	cdr3_nt	cdr3_aa
TRBV11-3	TRBJ2-3	NA	NA	TGTGCCAGCAGCTTAGGGAGGGGACCAGATACGCAGTATTTT	CASSLGRGPDTQYF
TRBV5-4	TRBJ2-1	NA	TRBD2	TGTGCCAGCAGCTTGGGGCGGGGGGAGTCCTACAATGAGCAGTTCTTC	CASSLGRGESYNEQFF
TRBV7-2	TRBJ2-3	NA	TRBD1	TGTGCCAGCAGCCCAGGGGTCGGGACAGGGGCAGATACGCAGTATTTT	CASSPGVGTGADTQYF
TRBV6-2/TRBV6-3	TRBJ1-5	NA	NA	TGTGCCAGCAGTTACTTATCCTCCTGGGGCCTCTTAAAGAGCAATCAGCCCCAGCATTTT	CASSYLSSWGLLKSNQPQHF
TRBV25-1	TRBJ1-6	NA	NA	TGTGCCAGCGGAGATAGGAGCTCCTATAATTCACCCCTCCACTTT	CASGDRSSYNSPLHF
TRBV5-1	TRBJ1-1	NA	NA	TGCGCCAGCAGCTTGGGGGCGAGGAGAGGGACTGAAGCTTTCTTT	CASSLGARRGTEAFF
TRBV15	TRBJ1-1	few	NA	TGTGCCACCAGCAGAACCCGGGACTTGAACACTGAAGCTTTCTTT	CATSRTRDLNTEAFF
TRBV19	TRBJ2-7	NA	NA	TGTGCCAGTAGTCTCTACTCGGGACACTACTACGAGCAGTACTTC	CASSLYSGHYYEQYF
TRBV18	TRBJ2-2	NA	TRBD1	TGTGCCAGCTCCCCTCAGGGGGCCGGGGAGCTGTTTTTT	CASSPQGAGELFF
TRBV6-5	TRBJ1-1	NA	NA	TGTGCCACCCTTTTTATAGGAGGTTATAACGCTGAAGCTTTCTTT	CATLFIGGYNAEAFF
TRBV4-1	TRBJ2-7	NA	NA	TGCGCCAGCAGCCAAGCCCAACAGGGTGGGTACGAGCAGTACTTC	CASSQAQQGGYEQYF
TRBV10-3	TRBJ1-1	NA	TRBD1	TGTGCCATAGCCGGGACAGGAAACACTGAAGCTTTCTTT	CAIAGTGNTEAFF
TRBV6-5	TRBJ2-1	few	TRBD2	TGTGCCAGCAGTCCCCAGCGGGGTTCCAATGAGCAGTTCTTC	CASSPQRGSNEQFF
TRBV30	TRBJ1-5	few	NA	TGTGCCTGGAGTGTACAGGGAGATCAGCCCCAGCATTTT	CAWSVQGDQPQHF
TRBV7-9	TRBJ1-1	NA	NA	TGTGCCAGCAGCTTAGATTATGCGAGGGAGACCCCGAACACTGAAGCTTTCTTT	CASSLDYARETPNTEAFF
TRBV4-2	TRBJ1-3	NA	NA	TGTGCCAGCAGCCAAGCGGTCGATCCCTCTGGAAACACCATATATTTT	CASSQAVDPSGNTIYF
TRBV6-5	TRBJ1-5	NA	NA	TGTGCCAGCAGTCCCACGGGAGGGTACAATCAGCCCCAGCATTTT	CASSPTGGYNQPQHF
TRBV19	TRBJ1-2	once	TRBD1	TGTGCCAGTAGAAGAACAGGGGATTTCGGCTACACCTTC	CASRRTGDFGYTF
TRBV7-9	TRBJ1-5	few	NA	TGTGCCAGCAGCTTACAGGGGCCTAATCAGCCCCAGCATTTT	CASSLQGPNQPQHF
TRBV9	TRBJ1-2	NA	TRBD1	TGTGCCAGCAGCGTTACAGGGGGCGCAGACTATGGCTACACCTTC	CASSVTGGADYGYTF
TRBV11-3	TRBJ2-1	NA	TRBD1	TGTGCCAGCAGCTTACCAGGGACAGGCAACAATGAGCAGTTCTTC	CASSLPGTGNNEQFF
TRBV9	TRBJ1-6	few	NA	TGTGCCAGCAGCGGGGCCACCTGGGAGGGGTTGGATTCACCCCTCCACTTT	CASSGATWEGLDSPLHF
TRBV6-4	TRBJ2-2	many	TRBD1	TGTGCCAGCAGTGACTCGATAGGACAGGACACCGGGGAGCTGTTTTTT	CASSDSIGQDTGELFF
TRBV18	TRBJ1-1	NA	NA	TGTGCCAGCTCACCGGGGGCGAGGGAAGCTTTCTTT	CASSPGAREAFF
TRBV18	TRBJ1-1	NA	TRBD1	TGTGCCAGCTCACCCTTGGACAGGGACACTGAAGCTTTCTTT	CASSPLDRDTEAFF
TRBV20-1	TRBJ2-5	NA	TRBD2	TGCAGTGCTAGTCGAGCTAGCGGGGGGGGCGAGACCCAGTACTTC	CSASRASGGGETQYF
TRBV3-1/TRBV3-2	TRBJ2-3	NA	NA	TGTGCCAGCAGCCAATGGGAGGGGGGGCACTCAGATACGCAGTATTTT	CASSQWEGGHSDTQYF
TRBV27	TRBJ2-1	NA	TRBD2	TGTGCCAGCAGTCTAGCGGGGGGGCTCCTGAATGAGCAGTTCTTC	CASSLAGGLLNEQFF
TRBV6-2/TRBV6-3	TRBJ2-3	NA	TRBD1	TGTGCCAGCAGTAATCCGGGACCCACAGGGGCCACAGATACGCAGTATTTT	CASSNPGPTGATDTQYF
TRBV29-1	TRBJ2-5	NA	TRBD2	TGCAGCGTTGAAGCCCGACGGCAGCGGGGAGCTCAGGAGACCCAGTACTTC	CSVEARRQRGAQETQYF
TRBV12-3/TRBV12-4	TRBJ2-7	NA	NA	TGTGCCAGCAGTCGACAGATTTACTACGAGCAGTACTTC	CASSRQIYYEQYF
TRBV6-2/TRBV6-3	TRBJ2-7	NA	TRBD1	TGTGCCAGCAGCTCCGGGACAGGGGCGCTTGAGGGGCAGTACTTC	CASSSGTGALEGQYF
TRBV6-2/TRBV6-3	TRBJ1-2	NA	TRBD1	TGTGCCAGCAGTTACGGTGTTGGGACAGGGAGGCGCTACACCTTC	CASSYGVGTGRRYTF
TRBV5-8	TRBJ2-2	NA	NA	TGTGCCAGCAGCTTCCATTCCGGGACAAGTACCGGGGAGCTGTTTTTT	CASSFHSGTSTGELFF
TRBV19	TRBJ2-1	NA	NA	TGTGCCAGTAGTATGGGCAGGCTCCGGTCCTACAATGAGCAGTTCTTC	CASSMGRLRSYNEQFF
TRBV3-1/TRBV3-2	TRBJ1-3	NA	NA	TGTGCCAGCAGCCCGACTGCTGGAAACACCATATATTTT	CASSPTAGNTIYF
TRBV7-7	TRBJ2-7	NA	TRBD1	TGTGCCAGCAGCCCCGCCGACGGGACAGACTACGAGCAGTACTTC	CASSPADGTDYEQYF
TRBV6-6	TRBJ1-5	NA	TRBD1	TGTGCCAGCAGTTACTCCCAGGGGGATCAGCCCCAGCATTTT	CASSYSQGDQPQHF
TRBV2	TRBJ2-3	NA	NA	TGTGCCAGCGGCGGAGGGGGCATTGTTACGCAGTATTTT	CASGGGGIVTQYF
TRBV5-1	TRBJ2-3	NA	NA	TGCGCCAGCAGCCCCGACGGAACTACAACACTGGTGAATACGCAGTATTTT	CASSPDGTTTLVNTQYF
TRBV5-6	TRBJ1-2	NA	NA	TGTGCCAGCAGCCGACGGGGACAAGAGCTTTTGGGTAACTATGGCTACACCTTC	CASSRRGQELLGNYGYTF
TRBV19	TRBJ1-5	NA	NA	TGTGCCAGTAGTAGGGTAGGGGGGGCGAATGGCCAGCCCCAGCATTTT	CASSRVGGANGQPQHF
TRBV6-6	TRBJ2-7	NA	TRBD1	TGTGCCAGCAGTTACTCGGGACAGGGAGCCGAGCAGTACTTC	CASSYSGQGAEQYF
TRBV6-5	TRBJ2-7	NA	TRBD1	TGTGCCAGCAGGGACAGGGGGCAAGCATACGAGCAGTACTTC	CASRDRGQAYEQYF
TRBV2	TRBJ2-1	NA	NA	TGTGCCAGCAGTGTACCAGGGTTTCTTAACAATGAGCAGTTCTTC	CASSVPGFLNNEQFF
TRBV7-9	TRBJ2-7	NA	NA	TGTGCCAGCAGCTTCCCGACTCAACGGCATAGAGAGCAGTACTTC	CASSFPTQRHREQYF
TRBV10-3	TRBJ2-3	NA	TRBD2	TGTGCCAGTGCCGCCTGGACTAGCGGGGAAAGCACAGATACGCAGTATTTT	CASAAWTSGESTDTQYF
TRBV7-2	TRBJ1-3	NA	NA	TGTGCCAGCAGCCCCTCCCGGACTACTGGGGGAAACACCATATATTTT	CASSPSRTTGGNTIYF
TRBV18	TRBJ2-7	NA	TRBD1	TGTGCCAGCTCACCGAGGGACAGGGGGGCTTTGGGCGAGCAGTACTTC	CASSPRDRGALGEQYF
TRBV30	TRBJ2-1	NA	TRBD2	TGTGCCTGGAGTGTCCTCGGGGACTACCACAATGAGCAGTTCTTC	CAWSVLGDYHNEQFF
TRBV7-9	TRBJ2-1	NA	NA	TGTGCCAGCAGCCTAATCAACAATGAGCAGTTCTTC	CASSLINNEQFF
TRBV6-6	TRBJ1-1	NA	NA	TGTGCCAGCAGTTACTCGAAATCGCGGGCTGAAGCTTTCTTT	CASSYSKSRAEAFF
TRBV10-1	TRBJ2-2	NA	NA	TGCGCCAGCAGTGAAGAGCTGGGGAGGGGGGAGCTGTTTTTT	CASSEELGRGELFF
TRBV5-1	TRBJ1-2	NA	TRBD1	TGCGCCAGCAGCCAGGGGGCGCGGGGCTACACCTTC	CASSQGARGYTF
TRBV28	TRBJ1-1	NA	NA	TGTGCCAGCAGGACTCCTTTCTTT	CASRTPFF
TRBV27	TRBJ1-5	NA	NA	TGTGCCAGCAAACCGGACAGATATAGCAATCAGCCCCAGCATTTT	CASKPDRYSNQPQHF
TRBV3-1/TRBV3-2	TRBJ1-6	NA	TRBD1	TGTGCCAGCAGCCGCGGACAGGGAATGAATTCACCCCTCCACTTT	CASSRGQGMNSPLHF
TRBV11-3	TRBJ2-2	NA	NA	TGTGCCAGCAGCTTAGTAGCGGGGGGACAGGGAAACACCGGGGAGCTGTTTTTT	CASSLVAGGQGNTGELFF
TRBV3-1/TRBV3-2	TRBJ2-3	NA	NA	TGTGCCAGCAGCCAAGACGAGGATTGGTTCACAGATACGCAGTATTTT	CASSQDEDWFTDTQYF